This entry lists 14 T cell receptor beta chains sequenced from one sample in a study of siplizumab effects on memory and regulatory T cells. Clones were read by immunoSEQ multiplex PCR, and TCRdb kept only the in-frame ones, dropping some. The sample records under 100,000 clones, approximately 86% being singletons. The source material was Tregs sorted from blood. The receptors were gathered from a human donor in good health.

The J gene is TRBJ2-7, the V gene TRBV2, with D tentatively TRBD2 (5 bases). The CDR3 has 14 residues. Germline assignment: CDR1 SNHLY and CDR2 FYNNEI. Trimming removed 3 bases from V and 6 bases from J, with 15 bases in between. CDR3 amino acids: CASSDQVLGLEQYF. The CDR3, as DNA: TGTGCCAGCAGTGACCAGGTTTTAGGACTCGAGCAGTACTTC.

The chain's CDR3 is CAIRTGANEKLFF. CDR3 sequence (DNA): TGTGCCATCAGGACAGGGGCTAATGAAAAACTGTTTTTT. This chain links TRBV10-3 with TRBJ1-4, with 8 nucleotides matching TRBD1. V lost 6 bases and J lost 3; bases outside the gene matches: 0. There are 13 residues in the CDR3. Germline CDR1 ENHRY, CDR2 SYGVKD.

The chain is built from TRBV15 and TRBJ1-2, with TRBD1 as a possible D gene (6 bases). Germline V gene sequence: CDR1 LNHNV, CDR2 YYDKDF (reference sequence). V was pared by 2 bases and J by 4 bases, with 20 bases between. The CDR3 is 17 amino acids. DNA for the CDR3: TGTGCCACCAGCAGATCCACCTTTGGGGGGCTAGGCTATGGCTACACCTTC. Translating gives CATSRSTFGGLGYGYTF.

The rearrangement joins TRBV5-5 to TRBJ1-3; TRBD1 agrees at 8 bases. J gave up 2 bases and V 4 bases, and 5 bases lay outside the gene matches. The CDR3 is made up of 15 amino acids. Germline V CDR1 and CDR2: SGHKS, YYEKEE (reference sequence). The CDR3 spells CASSPTGGAGNTIYF. The CDR3 DNA is TGTGCCAGCAGCCCCACAGGGGGAGCTGGAAACACCATATATTTT.

The chain joins TRBV5-1 to TRBJ2-3; 7 nucleotides line up with TRBD2. The length of the CDR3 is 17 residues. Germline V lookup: CDR1 SGHRS, CDR2 YFSETQ. J gave up 2 bases and V 3 bases, and 12 bases lay outside the gene matches. CDR3 sequence reads: CASSSHLSGVITDTQYF. DNA for the CDR3: TGCGCCAGCAGCTCTCACCTGAGCGGGGTAATCACAGATACGCAGTATTTT.

The V call is TRBV18, the J call TRBJ1-5, with TRBD1 as a possible D gene (5 bases). Per the germline V gene, CDR1 is KGHSH and CDR2 is LQKENI. The V end was cut by 5 bases, the J end by 5 bases, with 10 bases between. This CDR3 has 13 residues. This CDR3 reads CASSTGPDQPQHF. The CDR3 region has the DNA TGTGCCAGCTCAACGGGACCCGATCAGCCCCAGCATTTT.

This chain connects TRBV6-4 to TRBJ1-5; D unclear. Germline lookup yields CDR1 MRHNA and CDR2 SNTAGT. There are 16 residues in the CDR3. CDR3 residues: CATHNPCPGNNQPQHF. For the CDR3, the DNA is TGTGCTACACACAACCCTTGCCCGGGAAACAATCAGCCCCAGCATTTT.

The V gene is TRBV15, the J gene TRBJ1-3; no reliable D call. This CDR3 is built from 13 residues. Germline V lookup: CDR1 LNHNV, CDR2 YYDKDF (reference sequence). V lost 5 bases and J 4 bases, leaving 9 bases between the germline ends. In nucleotides, the CDR3 is TGTGCCACCAGCCAGTCTGGAGGAAACACCATATATTTT. It yields the protein CATSQSGGNTIYF.

J is TRBJ2-5 and V is TRBV6-1, with 7 bases identical to TRBD2. Per germline, CDR1 MNHNS and CDR2 SASEGT. This CDR3 is built from 15 residues. The junction had 6 bases not matched to a gene; V was cut back by 1 base and J by 4 bases. In DNA form, the CDR3 reads TGTGCCAGCAGTGAAGGGACTAGAGTCGGAGAGACCCAGTACTTC. Amino acids: CASSEGTRVGETQYF.

The DNA for the CDR3 is TGCGCCAGCAGCCAAGATACAGGGGGTGGCGAGCAGTACTTC. This sequence encodes CASSQDTGGGEQYF. The chain joins TRBV4-3 to TRBJ2-7, with 8 bases matching TRBD1. V lost 0 bases, J lost 6 bases, and 4 bases stayed unmatched. Germline CDR1 LGHNA, CDR2 YSLEER. This CDR3 spans 14 amino acids.

The V call is TRBV30, the J call TRBJ1-2; 7 bases are a match to TRBD1. This CDR3 has 13 residues. The germline CDR1 and CDR2 sequences are GTSNPN and SVGIG (reference sequence). Trimming cost V 0 bases and J 7 bases; bases outside gene matches: 5. The DNA for the CDR3 is TGTGCCTGGAGTGTAAGGCAGGGGGTTGGCTACACCTTC. It encodes CAWSVRQGVGYTF.

The chain combines TRBV6-1 with TRBJ2-7; D remains ambiguous. The CDR3 is made up of 12 amino acids. In germline, CDR1 is MNHNS, CDR2 SASEGT. Trimming left V 6 bases short and J 2 bases short, with 8 bases between. The CDR3 sequence is CASSQRPYEQYF. DNA of the CDR3: TGTGCCAGCAGCCAAAGGCCCTACGAGCAGTACTTC.

J is TRBJ2-5 and V is TRBV7-2, with D perhaps TRBD1 or TRBD2 (6 bases each). Trimming shortened V by 3 bases and J by 5 bases, and 13 bases separated the two germline ends. The CDR3 is made up of 14 amino acids. In germline, CDR1 is SGHTA, CDR2 FQGNSA. CDR3 DNA sequence: TGTGCCAGCAGCTTGATCCGGGGGCTCGAGACCCAGTACTTC. Its translation is CASSLIRGLETQYF.

This clone was counted between two and nine times. The chain couples TRBV29-1 to TRBJ2-6; D gene uncertain. This CDR3 contains 12 residues. Between the trimmed V and J ends, which lost 3 bases and 2 bases, there was a span of 2 bases. The germline CDR1 and CDR2 sequences are SQVTM and ANQGSEA. CDR3 sequence: CSVEAGANVLTF. The DNA for the CDR3 is TGCAGCGTTGAGGCTGGGGCCAACGTCCTGACTTTC.